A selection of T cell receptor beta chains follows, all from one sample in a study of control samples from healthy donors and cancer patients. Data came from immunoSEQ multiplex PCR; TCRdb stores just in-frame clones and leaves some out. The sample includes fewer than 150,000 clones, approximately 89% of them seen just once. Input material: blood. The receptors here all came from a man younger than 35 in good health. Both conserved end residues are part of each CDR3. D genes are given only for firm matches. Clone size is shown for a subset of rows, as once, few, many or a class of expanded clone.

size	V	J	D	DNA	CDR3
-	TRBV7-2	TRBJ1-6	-	TGTGCCAGCAGCCCGGGATTTACCCAGAGCTCCTATAATTCACCCCTCCACTTT	CASSPGFTQSSYNSPLHF
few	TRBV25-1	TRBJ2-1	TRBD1	TGTGCCAGCAGTGGGAGACAGGGGTCTGAGCAGTTCTTC	CASSGRQGSEQFF
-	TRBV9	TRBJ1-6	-	TGTGCCAGCAGCGTAGAGGGAGAGATCTATAATTCACCCCTCCACTTT	CASSVEGEIYNSPLHF
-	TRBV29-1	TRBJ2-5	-	TGCAGCGTTGAGCTCGGCGGGGCCGAGACCCAGTACTTC	CSVELGGAETQYF
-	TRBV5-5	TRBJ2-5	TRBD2	TGTGCCAGCAGCTTGGTCTTCAGGCCTAGCGGGGTCCAAGAGACCCAGTACTTC	CASSLVFRPSGVQETQYF
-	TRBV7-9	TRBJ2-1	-	TGTGCCAGCAGCCCCTGGTCGGGCAACGACTACAATGAGCAGTTCTTC	CASSPWSGNDYNEQFF
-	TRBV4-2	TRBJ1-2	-	TGTGCCAGCAGCCAAGGCGATCCATCCAACTATGGCTACACCTTC	CASSQGDPSNYGYTF
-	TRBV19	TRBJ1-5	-	TGTGCCAGTAGTATGGGTTGGGTATCTCAGCCCCAGCATTTT	CASSMGWVSQPQHF
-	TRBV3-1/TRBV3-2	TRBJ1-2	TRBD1	TGTGCCAGCAGCCAGGGTGACAGGGGGCAAGGCTATGGCTACACCTTC	CASSQGDRGQGYGYTF
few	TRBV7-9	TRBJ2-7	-	TGTGCCAGCAGCCAGCTCTCCGCGAGGGAGCAGTACTTC	CASSQLSAREQYF
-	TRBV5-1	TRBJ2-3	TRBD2	TGCGCCAGCCACCTCGGGAGAGCGGGGGGGCCAGATACGCAGTATTTT	CASHLGRAGGPDTQYF
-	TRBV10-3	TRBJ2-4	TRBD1	TGTGCCATCAGTGAGTCGACAGGGGGCAACGAAAACATTCAGTACTTC	CAISESTGGNENIQYF
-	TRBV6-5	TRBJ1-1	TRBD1	TGTGCCAGCACCCTAGACAGGGGCACTGAAGCTTTCTTT	CASTLDRGTEAFF
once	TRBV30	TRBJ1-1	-	TGTGCCTGGAGTGTACAAACCGGGGGGAACACTGAAGCTTTCTTT	CAWSVQTGGNTEAFF
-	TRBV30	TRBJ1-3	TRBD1	TGTGCCTGGAGCACAGGGGGCTCTGGAAACACCATATATTTT	CAWSTGGSGNTIYF
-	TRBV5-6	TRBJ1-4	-	TGTGCCAGCAGCTCAACAGGGACCCCTAATGAAAAACTGTTTTTT	CASSSTGTPNEKLFF
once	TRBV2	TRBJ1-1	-	TGTGCCAGCAGTTCCCAGGGGATGAACACTGAAGCTTTCTTT	CASSSQGMNTEAFF
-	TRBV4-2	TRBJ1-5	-	TGTGCCAGCAGCCAGAGAAGGAACTCTCAGCCCCAGCATTTT	CASSQRRNSQPQHF
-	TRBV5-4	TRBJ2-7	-	TGTGCCAGCAGCTTAGACGCGTACGAGCAGTACTTC	CASSLDAYEQYF
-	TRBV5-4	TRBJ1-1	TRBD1	TGTGCCAGCAGCACCCGGGACAGGGCTTCTGAAGCTTTCTTT	CASSTRDRASEAFF
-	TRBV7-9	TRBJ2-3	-	TGTGCCAGCAGCCGGGACTCCGTCACAGATACGCAGTATTTT	CASSRDSVTDTQYF
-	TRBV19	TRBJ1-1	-	TGTGCCAGTAAGGGGCGGGCTGAAGCTTTCTTT	CASKGRAEAFF
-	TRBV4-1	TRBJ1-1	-	TGCGCCAGCAGCCAACAGGGGAGAACTGAAGCTTTCTTT	CASSQQGRTEAFF
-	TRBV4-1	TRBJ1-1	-	TGCGCCAGCAGCCAAGAACCGAAACCGACATCGTTTGCTGAAGCTTTCTTT	CASSQEPKPTSFAEAFF
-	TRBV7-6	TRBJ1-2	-	TGTGCCAGCAGCTTAGATCCCGGGACTACCTATGGCTACACCTTC	CASSLDPGTTYGYTF
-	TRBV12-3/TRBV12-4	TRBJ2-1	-	TGTGCCAGCAGTTTGCTTAATGAGCAGTTCTTC	CASSLLNEQFF
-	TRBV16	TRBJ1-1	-	TGTGCCAGCAGCCAATCGATTGGGGGGACTGAAGCTTTCTTT	CASSQSIGGTEAFF
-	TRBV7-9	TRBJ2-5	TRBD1	TGTGCCAGCAGCACCCGGGACAGGGGATGGCAAGAGACCCAGTACTTC	CASSTRDRGWQETQYF
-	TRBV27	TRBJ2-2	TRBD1	TGTGCCAGCACTTTTACCGGACAGGCGAACACCGGGGAGCTGTTTTTT	CASTFTGQANTGELFF
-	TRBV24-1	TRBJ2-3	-	TGTGCCACCAGTGATTCTGCCGATACGCAGTATTTT	CATSDSADTQYF
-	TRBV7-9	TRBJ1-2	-	TGTGCCAGCAGCTTATCCGGAGATGGCTACACCTTC	CASSLSGDGYTF
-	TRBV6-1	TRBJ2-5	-	TGTGCCAGCAGTGAAATAGGTGCAACGGAGGCCCAGTACTTC	CASSEIGATEAQYF
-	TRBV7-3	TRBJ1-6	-	TGTGCCAGCAGCTTGAGGGTCACGGGTTCACCCCTCCACTTT	CASSLRVTGSPLHF
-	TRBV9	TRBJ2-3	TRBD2	TGTGCCAGCAGCGTAGTCCTAGCGGGGGGTACAGATACGCAGTATTTT	CASSVVLAGGTDTQYF
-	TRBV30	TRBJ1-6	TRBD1	TGTGCCTGGAAGGGGACAGGGTCCTTTATTAATTCACCCCTCCACTTT	CAWKGTGSFINSPLHF
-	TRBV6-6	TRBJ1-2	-	TGTGCCAGCAGTTACTCGAAAGGGGGGGCAAACTATGGCTACACCTTC	CASSYSKGGANYGYTF
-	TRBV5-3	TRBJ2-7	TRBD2	TGTGCCAGAAGCTTGACTAGCGGGGAACCATCCTACGAGCAGTACTTC	CARSLTSGEPSYEQYF
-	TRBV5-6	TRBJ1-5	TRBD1	TGTGCCAGCAGCCTGGGGGAGGGGGCTAGGGGAGGTCAGCCCCAGCATTTT	CASSLGEGARGGQPQHF
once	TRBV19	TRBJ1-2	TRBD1	TGTGCCAGTAGAAGGACAGGGGGCGATGGCTACACCTTC	CASRRTGGDGYTF
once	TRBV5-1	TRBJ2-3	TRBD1	TGCGCCAGCAGCTTCGCAGGGGGAACCACAGATACGCAGTATTTT	CASSFAGGTTDTQYF
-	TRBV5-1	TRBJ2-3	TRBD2	TGCGCCAGCAGCTGGCCCCTAGCGGGGGATCTTGGAGATACGCAGTATTTT	CASSWPLAGDLGDTQYF
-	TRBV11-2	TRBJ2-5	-	TGTGCCAGCAGCCTAAAAGAGACCCAGTACTTC	CASSLKETQYF
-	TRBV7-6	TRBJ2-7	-	TGTGCCAGCAGCTTAGACAGGGAGCAGTACTTC	CASSLDREQYF
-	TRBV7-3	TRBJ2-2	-	TGTGCCAGCAGCTTAGTATGGGACCGGGAGCTGTTTTTT	CASSLVWDRELFF
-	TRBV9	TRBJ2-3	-	TGTGCCAGCAGCGAGGGTGGGAAATGGCACACAGATACGCAGTATTTT	CASSEGGKWHTDTQYF
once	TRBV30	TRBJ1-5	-	TGTGCCTGGAGTTCTGACAGGCGGTTAGGGTTAGGCAATCAGCCCCAGCATTTT	CAWSSDRRLGLGNQPQHF
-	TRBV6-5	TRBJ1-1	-	TGTGCCAGCAGTTACCTGGCAGACACTGAAGCTTTCTTT	CASSYLADTEAFF
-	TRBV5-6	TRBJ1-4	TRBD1	TGTGCCAGCAGCGGGACCGGGACAGGGCGAGAAAAACTGTTTTTT	CASSGTGTGREKLFF
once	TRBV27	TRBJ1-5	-	TGTGCCAGCAGTTCCTATCAAACAGGGTCGCTCAATCAGCCCCAGCATTTT	CASSSYQTGSLNQPQHF
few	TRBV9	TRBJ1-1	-	TGTGCCAGCAGCGTAAGCGGTATGAACACTGAAGCTTTCTTT	CASSVSGMNTEAFF
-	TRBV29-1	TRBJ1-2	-	TGCAGCGTTGAATTTTACAGGGCGGCCTATGGCTACACCTTC	CSVEFYRAAYGYTF
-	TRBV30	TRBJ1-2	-	TGTGCCTGGAGCCCACAGGGTCGGGATGGCTACACCTTC	CAWSPQGRDGYTF
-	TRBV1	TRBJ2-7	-	TGCACCAGCAGCGCGGCGGGACTAGCGGGGGAACAGACCTCCTACGAGCAGTACTTC	CTSSAAGLAGEQTSYEQYF
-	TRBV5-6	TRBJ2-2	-	TGTGCCAGCAGCTGGGGTCATACCGGGGAGCTGTTTTTT	CASSWGHTGELFF
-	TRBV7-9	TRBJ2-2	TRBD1	TGTGCCAGCAGCTTGACAGGGTCCACCGGGGAGCTGTTTTTT	CASSLTGSTGELFF
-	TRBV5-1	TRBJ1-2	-	TGCGCCAGCAGCATGCCCGGCAACACCTATGGCTACACCTTC	CASSMPGNTYGYTF
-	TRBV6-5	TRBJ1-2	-	TGTGCCAGTGCCCCTGGAACGAGGAGCTATGGCTACACCTTC	CASAPGTRSYGYTF
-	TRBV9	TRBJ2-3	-	TGTGCCAGCAGCGCCTTACGGAGCACAGATACGCAGTATTTT	CASSALRSTDTQYF
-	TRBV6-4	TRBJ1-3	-	TGTGCCAGCAGTGACGACAGCTCTGGAAACACCATATATTTT	CASSDDSSGNTIYF